This T cell receptor (beta chain) appears in the sequencing data of a study of blood T cell repertoires in COVID-19. About the study: Sites across the United States, Italy and Spain contributed samples from acute and convalescent COVID-19. Sources were T cells, B-cell-depleted T cells, or PBMCs; the material itself was cDNA or gDNA.

Some clones are missing from TCRdb's copy, which holds only in-frame ones; the method was immunoSEQ multiplex PCR. The sample shows 150,000 to 200,000 clones, approximately 86% of them seen only once. This CDR3 contains 16 residues. V lost 1 base and J 7 bases, leaving 17 bases between the germline ends. CDR1 and CDR2 from the germline V gene are SGHNT and YENEEA. Material for sequencing was peripheral blood. The receptor was isolated from a woman aged 40 to 55 with COVID-19, enrolled during active disease. This rearrangement joins TRBV11-3 to TRBJ2-1; TRBD2 is a possible D gene (5 bases). Written as DNA, the CDR3 is TGTGCCAGCAGCTTAGGCGGCGGGTACCAGGTGAATGAGCAGTTCTTC. This sequence encodes CASSLGGGYQVNEQFF.